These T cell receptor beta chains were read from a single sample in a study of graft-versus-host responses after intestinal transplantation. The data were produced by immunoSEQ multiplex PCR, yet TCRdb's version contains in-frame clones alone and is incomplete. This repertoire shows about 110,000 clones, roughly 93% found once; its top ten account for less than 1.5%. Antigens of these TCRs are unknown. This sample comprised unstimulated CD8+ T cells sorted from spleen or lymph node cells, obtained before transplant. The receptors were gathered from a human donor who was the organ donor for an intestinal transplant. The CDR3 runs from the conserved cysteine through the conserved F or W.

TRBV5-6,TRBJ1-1,CASSHKEQGLNTEAFF
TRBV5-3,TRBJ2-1,CARSRGGTSGRAGNEQFF
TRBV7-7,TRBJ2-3,CASSSSSTDTQYF
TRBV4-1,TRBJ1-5,CASSQESTRRGNQPQHF
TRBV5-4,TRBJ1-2,CASSSRWGSDYTF
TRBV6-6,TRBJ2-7,CASSTKEYYEQYF
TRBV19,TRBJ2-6,CASSIEGGWVSGANVLTF
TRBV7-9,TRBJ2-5,CASRPDQREPQETQYF
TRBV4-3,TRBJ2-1,CASSQGTGDYNEQFF
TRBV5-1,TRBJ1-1,CASSDGGSNTEAFF
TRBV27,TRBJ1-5,CASRQGAGQPQHF
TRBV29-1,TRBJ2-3,CSVVRVRGRECADTQYF